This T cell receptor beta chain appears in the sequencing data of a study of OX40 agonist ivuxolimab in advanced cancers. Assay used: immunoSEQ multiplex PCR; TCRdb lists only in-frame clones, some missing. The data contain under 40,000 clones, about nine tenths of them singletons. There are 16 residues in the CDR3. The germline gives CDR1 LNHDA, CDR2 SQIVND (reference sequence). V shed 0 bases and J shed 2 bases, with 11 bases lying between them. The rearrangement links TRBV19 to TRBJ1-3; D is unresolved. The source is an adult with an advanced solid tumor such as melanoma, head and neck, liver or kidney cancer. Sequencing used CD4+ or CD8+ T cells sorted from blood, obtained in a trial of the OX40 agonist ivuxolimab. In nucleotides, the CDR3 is TGTGCCAGTAGTATAGATCTGTGGGGAGCTGGAAACACCATATATTTT. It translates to CASSIDLWGAGNTIYF.